Given below is one T cell receptor (beta chain) in context. Its antigen is not yet known. These data originate in a study of diagnostic markers for celiac disease (dated by TCRdb to about 2020). Looking up the germline V gene yields CDR1 SGHVS and CDR2 FNYEAQ. There are 14 amino acids in the CDR3, from cysteine to phenylalanine inclusive. No DNA has been recorded. The data were produced on an Illumina MiSeq. TCRdb reprocessed the raw reads; every CDR3 protein sequence is a single record, and DNA is not supplied. The data table for this sample lists fewer than 2,000 distinct CDR3 sequences. The ten most abundant clones make up 10% to 13% of the sample.

The TCR comes from a human donor. The chain couples TRBV7-6 to TRBJ2-7; TCRdb reports TRBD2, a call that lacks DNA to check it against. Material: either unsorted cells or a sorted T cell fraction (not recorded which). The CDR3 in this case is CASSRGGPPTEQYF.